These 9 T cell receptor beta chains share one sample of origin, sequenced in a study of shared clonotypes between healthy human individuals. Some clones are missing from TCRdb's copy, which holds only in-frame ones; the method was immunoSEQ multiplex PCR. The sample comprises about 320,000 clones, roughly 84% of which are singletons, and roughly 17% rests with the top ten. Sequenced sample: memory CD8+ T cells sorted from blood. The subset here: CD45RO+ cells pooled with CCR7-negative TemRA cells. The receptor source for this set is a man aged 18 to 35 in good health.

The rearrangement uses TRBV27 and TRBJ2-5, with D possibly being TRBD2 (5 bases). V lost 3 bases, J lost 4 bases, and 27 bases lay in between. This CDR3 is 19 amino acids long. Germline V gene lookup returns CDR1 MNHEY and CDR2 SMNVEV (reference sequence). This chain's CDR3 is CASSFLRAKPAGERETQYF. Written as DNA, the CDR3 is TGTGCCAGCAGTTTTTTGCGGGCCAAACCGGCCGGGGAGCGAGAGACCCAGTACTTC.

V and J are TRBV5-1 and TRBJ2-7, with D possibly matching TRBD2 (6 bases). CDR1 is SGHRS, CDR2 YFSETQ, per germline. CDR3 length: 16 amino acids. The ends were cut back, 0 bases at V and 3 bases at J, with 16 bases in the middle. The CDR3 bases are TGCGCCAGCAGCTTGGAGGCCTACCTGGGGGGCTACGAGCAGTACTTC. It encodes CASSLEAYLGGYEQYF.

V is TRBV10-3 and J is TRBJ2-1; 8 bases are shared with TRBD1. This CDR3 has 12 amino acids. V lost 10 bases to trimming and J lost 10 bases; unmatched junction nucleotides: 9. Looked up from germline, CDR1 is ENHRY and CDR2 is SYGVKD. CDR3 coding DNA: TGTGCCACCGGACAGGGTGGGGGCGAGCAGTTCTTC. Protein product: CATGQGGGEQFF.

This clone appeared a single time. The DNA of the CDR3 is TGTGCCAGCAGTTTCCTAGCTTCCGATGAGCAGTTCTTC. Encoded protein: CASSFLASDEQFF. J is TRBJ2-1 and V is TRBV27, with D tentatively TRBD2 (5 bases). This CDR3 is built from 13 residues. Germline CDR1 is MNHEY and CDR2 is SMNVEV (reference sequence). Trimming left V 3 bases short and J 8 bases short, with 11 bases between.

J is TRBJ2-7 and V is TRBV27, with D possibly called TRBD1 or TRBD2 (5 bases each). Germline V CDR1 and CDR2: MNHEY, SMNVEV (reference sequence). Trimming cost V 2 bases and J 5 bases, with 7 bases left between them. This CDR3 spans 12 amino acids. The CDR3 DNA reads TGTGCCAGCAGTTTAATGGGGGACGAGCAGTACTTC. Protein product: CASSLMGDEQYF.

The V call is TRBV30, the J call TRBJ1-1; a possible D gene is TRBD1 (5 bases). Between the trimmed V and J ends, which lost 3 bases and 1 base, there was a span of 9 bases. This CDR3 spans 13 amino acids. The germline gives CDR1 GTSNPN, CDR2 SVGIG (reference sequence). Here the CDR3 DNA reads TGTGCCTGGAGGGGACTTGGGAACACTGAAGCTTTCTTT. Its protein product is CAWRGLGNTEAFF.

The V call is TRBV6-4, the J call TRBJ1-1; D call uncertain. The germline V gene has CDR1 MRHNA and CDR2 SNTAGT. CDR3 length equals 14 residues. Trimming cost V 3 bases and J 2 bases, with 10 bases left between them. This chain's CDR3 is CASSEDGRNTEAFF. DNA for the CDR3: TGTGCCAGCAGTGAGGACGGCAGAAACACTGAAGCTTTCTTT.

The V gene is TRBV7-2, the J gene TRBJ2-3; no clear D gene. The CDR3 consists of 14 residues. Germline CDR1 and CDR2: SGHTA and FQGNSA. V was cut by 5 bases and J by 1 base, with 10 bases left in between. The CDR3 nucleotides are TGTGCCAGCAGCCTTGGCTTGGGCACAGATACGCAGTATTTT. Translation: CASSLGLGTDTQYF. The full variable domain, its missing parts supplied by reference TRBV7-2 and TRBJ2-3, is GAGVSQSPSNKVTEKGKDVELRCDPISGHTALYWYRQSLGQGLEFLIYFQGNSAPDKSGLPSDRFSAERTGGSVSTLTIQRTQQEDSAVYLCASSLGLGTDTQYFGPGTRLTVL.

The chain joins TRBV6-1 to TRBJ2-7; no firm D call. CDR1 and CDR2 from the germline V gene are MNHNS and SASEGT. V was pared by 7 bases and J by 1 base, with 8 bases between. The CDR3 totals 12 residues. The CDR3 here is CASNKGSYEQYF. DNA for the CDR3: TGTGCCAGCAATAAGGGATCCTACGAGCAGTACTTC.